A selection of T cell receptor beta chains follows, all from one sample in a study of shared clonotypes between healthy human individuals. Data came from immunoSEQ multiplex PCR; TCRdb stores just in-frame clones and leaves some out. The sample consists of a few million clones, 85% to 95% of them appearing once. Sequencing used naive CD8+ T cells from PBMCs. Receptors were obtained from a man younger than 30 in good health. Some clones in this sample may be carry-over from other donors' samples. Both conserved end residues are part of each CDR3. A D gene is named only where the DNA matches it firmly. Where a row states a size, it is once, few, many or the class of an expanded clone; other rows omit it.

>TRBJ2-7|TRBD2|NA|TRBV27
TGTGCCAGCACCGAGGGGCCGGGGGGCTCCTACGAGCAGTACTTC
CASTEGPGGSYEQYF
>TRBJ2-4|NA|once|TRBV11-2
TGTGCCAGCAGCTCCAGGGACGACGCTGGCAAAAACATTCAGTACTTC
CASSSRDDAGKNIQYF
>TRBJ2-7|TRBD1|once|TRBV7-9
TGTGCCAGCAGTTCCGACGTGGGACAGGGCGCCTACGAGCAGTACTTC
CASSSDVGQGAYEQYF
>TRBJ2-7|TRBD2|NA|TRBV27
TGTGCCAGCAGTCCGACTAGCGGGAGGTCCGAGCAGTACTTC
CASSPTSGRSEQYF
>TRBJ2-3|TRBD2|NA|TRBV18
TGTGCCAGCTCACCCTCAAGCGGGAGGAGAGGAGATACGCAGTATTTT
CASSPSSGRRGDTQYF
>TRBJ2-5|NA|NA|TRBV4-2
TGTGCCAGCAGCCAGACCCTGGCGGAGACCCAGTACTTC
CASSQTLAETQYF
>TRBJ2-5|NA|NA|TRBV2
TGTGCCAGCAAAAAGCTAGAAGAGACCCAGTACTTC
CASKKLEETQYF
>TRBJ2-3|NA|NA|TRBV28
TGTGCCAGCAGTTTTACGGGAGAGGTGACAGATACGCAGTATTTT
CASSFTGEVTDTQYF
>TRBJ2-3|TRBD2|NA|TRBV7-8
TGTGCCAGCAGCTCCATAGCGGGAGCTACCGCTGATACGCAGTATTTT
CASSSIAGATADTQYF
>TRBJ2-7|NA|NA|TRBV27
TGTGCCAGCAGTTTTGTAGGGGCGCGGGCCGAGCAGTACTTC
CASSFVGARAEQYF
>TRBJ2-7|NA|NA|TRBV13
TGTGCCAGCAGTCCCGGACGGTCCTACGAGCAGTACTTC
CASSPGRSYEQYF
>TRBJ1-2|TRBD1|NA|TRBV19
TGTGCCAGTAGTATAGCCGGGACAGAATCCTATGGCTACACCTTC
CASSIAGTESYGYTF
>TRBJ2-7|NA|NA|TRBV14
TGTGCCAGCAGCCAAGATTTCAGGGGCTCCTACGAGCAGTACTTC
CASSQDFRGSYEQYF
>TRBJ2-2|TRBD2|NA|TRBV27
TGTGCCAGCAGTTTACTGCTAGCGGGAGGGCCGATCACCGGGGAGCTGTTTTTT
CASSLLLAGGPITGELFF
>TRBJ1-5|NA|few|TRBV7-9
TGTGCCAGCAGCTTAGGTTCTCAGCCCCAGCATTTT
CASSLGSQPQHF
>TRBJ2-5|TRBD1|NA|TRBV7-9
TGTGCCAGCAGTCCCGGACAGGGCCAAGAGACCCAGTACTTC
CASSPGQGQETQYF
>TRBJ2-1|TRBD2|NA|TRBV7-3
TGTGCCAGCAGCGATGGTCTAGCGGGGACCTCCTACAATGAGCAGTTCTTC
CASSDGLAGTSYNEQFF
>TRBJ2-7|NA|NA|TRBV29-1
TGTAGCGTTGTCATAGGGGGCTACGAGCAGTACTTC
CSVVIGGYEQYF
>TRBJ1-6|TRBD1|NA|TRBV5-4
TGTGCCAGCAGCTTGGGGGACAGGGATAATTCACCCCTCCACTTT
CASSLGDRDNSPLHF
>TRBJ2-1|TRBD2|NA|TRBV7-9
TGTGCCAGCAGCTTCGGACTAGCTGAGTACAATGAGCAGTTCTTC
CASSFGLAEYNEQFF
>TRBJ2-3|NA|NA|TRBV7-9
TGTGCCAGCAGCTTCCGCCTAAGCGGAAGCACAGATACGCAGTATTTT
CASSFRLSGSTDTQYF
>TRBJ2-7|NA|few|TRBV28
TGTGCCAGCAGTTTCTCGTCCTACGAGCAGTACTTC
CASSFSSYEQYF